This entry lists 15 T cell receptor beta chains sequenced from one sample in a study of identical twins. Using its own MiXCR run on the 5' RACE reads, TCRdb lists one record per CDR3 protein. The data hold roughly 250,000 distinct CDR3 sequences, with about 14% observed a single time. The material sequenced was memory (CD45RO+) T cells sorted from blood. These receptors all come from a woman in her late teens or twenties in good health.

This clonotype came up many times. J is TRBJ1-4 and V is TRBV27; D possibly corresponds to TRBD1 (6 bases). Deletions cut 5 bases from V and 2 bases from J, with 15 bases between. Germline V gene data show CDR1 as MNHEY and CDR2 as SMNVEV (reference sequence). The CDR3 has 16 residues. The CDR3 protein is CASSKSRDRTNEKLFF. CDR3 bases: TGTGCCAGCAGTAAATCCAGAGACAGGACTAATGAAAAACTGTTTTTT.

This chain uses TRBV20-1 with TRBJ2-1, with D uncertain. The germline V gene has CDR1 DFQATT and CDR2 SNEGSKA (reference sequence). V was cut by 5 bases and J by 7 bases, with 15 bases left in between. There are 13 residues in the CDR3. DNA of the CDR3: TGCAGTGCTCCCATACCCCCGGAGAATGAGCAGTTCTTC. Translation: CSAPIPPENEQFF.

The J gene is TRBJ2-1, the V gene TRBV5-1; D unresolved. Per the germline V gene, CDR1 is SGHRS and CDR2 is YFSETQ. The CDR3 is made up of 15 amino acids. Trimming cost V 0 bases and J 6 bases, with 13 bases left between them. The CDR3 spells CASSLGQSLINEQFF. The CDR3, as DNA: TGCGCCAGCAGCTTGGGGCAGAGCCTGATCAATGAGCAGTTCTTC.

The rearrangement uses TRBV14 and TRBJ2-3; 14 nucleotides agree with TRBD2. The V segment lost 4 bases and the J segment 3 bases; nucleotides outside the gene matches: 9. The germline V gene has CDR1 SGHDN and CDR2 FVKESK. CDR3 length: 18 amino acids. The CDR3 loop is CASSPPWGTSGSTDTQYF. CDR3 bases: TGTGCCAGCAGCCCCCCATGGGGGACTAGCGGGAGTACAGATACGCAGTATTTT.

This clonotype has only a few counts. This chain uses TRBV9 with TRBJ1-1; D perhaps matches TRBD1 (6 bases). Germline CDR1 and CDR2: SGDLS and YYNGEE. The CDR3 consists of 16 residues. Trimming left V 4 bases short and J 3 bases short, with 19 bases between. CDR3 sequence (DNA): TGTGCCAGCAGCCCCCAGGGGTCCCGGTCTTACACTGAAGCTTTCTTT. This codes for CASSPQGSRSYTEAFF.

Only a few counts were recorded for this clonotype. The chain recombines TRBV12-2 with TRBJ2-5; the table's D call, TRBD2, has no DNA check behind it. TRBV12-2 has pseudogene status. CDR3 length equals 18 residues. CDR3 DNA: TGTGCAAGTCGCCCACACAGGCTAACTAGCGGAAACGTGGAGACCCAGTACTTC. It translates to CASRPHRLTSGNVETQYF.

This clonotype was recorded only once. The rearrangement joins TRBV7-6 to TRBJ2-3, with 11 bases that match TRBD2. CDR1 SGHVS and CDR2 FNYEAQ come from the germline V gene. The CDR3 extends over 16 amino acids. Germline trimming cut 5 bases from V and 4 bases from J; bases unmatched to any gene: 8. The CDR3 DNA follows: TGTGCCAGCAGCCCCAAAACTAGCGGGAGTGCAGATACGCAGTATTTT. It encodes CASSPKTSGSADTQYF. The full variable domain, in which reference TRBV7-6 and TRBJ2-3 provide the parts outside the CDR3, is GAGVSQSPRYKVTKRGQDVALRCDPISGHVSLYWYRQALGQGPEFLTYFNYEAQQDKSGLPNDRFSAERPEGSISTLTIQRTEQRDSAMYRCASSPKTSGSADTQYFGPGTRLTVL.

This clonotype was seen a handful of times. The rearrangement joins TRBV11-2 to TRBJ2-3, with a possible D match to TRBD2 (6 bases). The CDR3 is made up of 15 amino acids. CDR1 and CDR2 from the germline V gene are SGHAT and FQNNGV. V lost 6 bases to trimming and J lost 2 bases, with 15 bases between them. The CDR3 DNA follows: TGTGCCAGCAGGGGGCGGGACTCAAACACAGATACGCAGTATTTT. It specifies CASRGRDSNTDTQYF.

The chain has TRBV4-2 and TRBJ1-2; D gene ambiguous. CDR1 is LGHNA, CDR2 YNFKEQ, per germline. V was clipped by 0 bases and J by 8 bases, with 7 bases between them. The CDR3 is made up of 12 amino acids. CDR3 protein: CASSQDGEGYTF. Here the CDR3 DNA reads TGTGCCAGCAGCCAAGATGGAGAGGGCTACACCTTC.

This clonotype was counted many times. The chain has TRBV10-2 and TRBJ2-1; no clear D gene. The CDR3 has 13 residues. V shed 3 bases and J shed 5 bases, with 8 bases lying between them. Germline V gene lookup returns CDR1 WSHSY and CDR2 SAAADI. Here the CDR3 reads CASSEFQDNEQFF. The CDR3 DNA sequence: TGCGCCAGCAGTGAATTCCAGGACAATGAGCAGTTCTTC.

The chain recombines TRBV5-1 with TRBJ2-5; weak D call: TRBD2 (5 bases). The CDR3 length is 15 residues. From germline, CDR1 is SGHRS and CDR2 YFSETQ. V lost 1 base and J lost 4, with 14 bases in between. The CDR3 nucleotides read TGCGCCAGCAGCTTGTATCCCTCGGGAACAGAGACCCAGTACTTC. This codes for CASSLYPSGTETQYF.

This clonotype has at least ten counts. This chain's CDR3 is CASTIFQGNTEAFF. As DNA, the CDR3 is TGTGCCAGCACCATCTTCCAGGGGAACACTGAAGCTTTCTTT. The chain uses TRBV12-3 or TRBV12-4 and TRBJ1-1; possible D gene TRBD1, 5 bases. There are 14 residues in the CDR3. The germline V and J ends were trimmed by 7 bases and 1 base, with 13 bases remaining between them.

CDR3 in DNA: TGTGCCAGCAGTTACCGGCGTTCCGGGTCGTCTAGCACAGATACGCAGTATTTT. As protein: CASSYRRSGSSSTDTQYF. This chain links TRBV6-2 or TRBV6-3 with TRBJ2-3; no firm D call. V was pared by 2 bases and J by 0 bases, with 18 bases between. The CDR3 extends over 18 amino acids. Germline assignment: CDR1 MNHEY and CDR2 SVGEGT.

In regard to this clonotype: One end of the junction varies from germline; a read error may be responsible. The chain employs TRBV7-2 and TRBJ1-6; 7 bases agree with TRBD1. This CDR3 spans 15 amino acids. Germline CDR1 SGHTA, CDR2 FQGNSA. The CDR3 here is CASSSTGVPPTPLHF. The CDR3 region has the DNA TGTGCCAGCAGCTCCACAGGGGTGCCCCCCACACCCCTCCATTTT.

This clonotype was seen more than once but under ten times. V and J are TRBV5-1 and TRBJ2-2, with a tentative D call TRBD1 (6 bases). There are 15 residues in the CDR3. In germline, CDR1 is SGHRS, CDR2 YFSETQ. V lost 4 bases and J 0 bases, leaving 10 bases between the germline ends. CDR3 protein: CASSRDRPNTGELFF. DNA for the CDR3: TGCGCCAGCAGCCGTGACAGGCCGAACACCGGGGAGCTGTTTTTT.